These 22 T cell receptor beta chains share one sample of origin, sequenced in a study of blood T cell repertoires in COVID-19. Sequencing was performed with immunoSEQ multiplex PCR; in TCRdb, only in-frame clones are kept and a portion is missing. The data show under 170,000 clones, roughly 84% seen once. Sequencing used peripheral blood. The receptors originated from a man between 65 and 85 years old with acute or convalescent COVID-19.

This clone was seen a handful of times. This sequence joins TRBV5-1 and TRBJ2-5; the D is unclear. CDR1 and CDR2 (germline): SGHRS, YFSETQ. There are 14 residues in the CDR3. With 2 bases removed from V and 3 bases from J, the gap between germline ends came to 11 bases. CDR3 residues: CASSFQTPKETQYF. CDR3 sequence (DNA): TGCGCCAGCAGCTTCCAGACTCCTAAAGAGACCCAGTACTTC. Full variable domain (missing parts from reference TRBV5-1 and TRBJ2-5): KAGVTQTPRYLIKTRGQQVTLSCSPISGHRSVSWYQQTPGQGLQFLFEYFSETQRNKGNFPGRFSGRQFSNSRSEMNVSTLELGDSALYLCASSFQTPKETQYFGPGTRLLVL.

The rearrangement uses TRBV24-1 and TRBJ2-1; tentative D call: TRBD2 (7 bases). Trimming left V 9 bases short and J 2 bases short, with 13 bases between. This CDR3 comprises 14 residues. CDR1 is KGHDR and CDR2 is SFDVKD in the germline V gene. For the CDR3, the DNA is TGTGCCACCCAGTCGCGGGGGCCCTACAATGAGCAGTTCTTC. It translates to CATQSRGPYNEQFF.

The CDR3 region has the DNA TGTGCCAGCAGCTTGGGGCCCCAGGGGAAGACAGATACGCAGTATTTT. Translating it yields CASSLGPQGKTDTQYF. V and J are TRBV5-4 and TRBJ2-3, with a weak D call TRBD1 (6 bases). The germline gives CDR1 SGHNT, CDR2 YYREEE (reference sequence). This CDR3 spans 16 amino acids. V gave up 0 bases and J gave up 3 bases, with 14 bases separating them.

This chain's CDR3 is CASSQGLEIGELFF. For the CDR3, the DNA is TGTGCCAGCAGCCAGGGACTAGAGATCGGGGAGCTGTTTTTT. The rearrangement joins TRBV3-1 (or the pseudogene TRBV3-2) to TRBJ2-2; 8 bases map to TRBD2. With V trimmed by 3 bases and J by 7 bases, 4 bases remained unmatched. The CDR3 is 14 amino acids. The germline V gene has CDR1 LGHDT and CDR2 YNNKEL (reference sequence).

V is TRBV6-1 and J is TRBJ2-1; 7 bases are a match to TRBD2. The CDR3 covers 15 residues. Germline trimming cut 2 bases from V and 0 bases from J; bases unmatched to any gene: 1. CDR1 MNHNS and CDR2 SASEGT come from the germline V gene. The CDR3 coding sequence is TGTGCCAGCAGTGAAACTAGCGTCTCCTACAATGAGCAGTTCTTC. This codes for CASSETSVSYNEQFF.

CDR3 in DNA: TGTGCCTGGAGTGTCTTCCCTCAGCCCCAGCATTTT. Its translation is CAWSVFPQPQHF. The chain is built from TRBV30 and TRBJ1-5; no definite D call. The germline gives CDR1 GTSNPN, CDR2 SVGIG (reference sequence). This CDR3 is 12 amino acids long. V lost 0 bases to trimming and J lost 6 bases, with 6 bases between them.

This clone came up once. V and J are TRBV5-1 and TRBJ2-7, with D possibly TRBD1 on 5 matching bases. CDR1 SGHRS and CDR2 YFSETQ come from the germline V gene. V was shortened by 4 bases and J by 3 bases, with 14 bases between the two germline ends. The CDR3 covers 14 residues. CDR3 DNA: TGCGCCAGCAGCGCGGCAGGGTCCAACTACGAGCAGTACTTC. It translates to CASSAAGSNYEQYF.

The chain joins TRBV6-6 to TRBJ2-2; D perhaps matches TRBD1 (6 bases). The CDR3 is made up of 15 amino acids. The germline V and J ends were trimmed by 6 bases and 6 bases, with 17 bases remaining between them. The V gene's germline CDR1 is MNHNY and CDR2 SVGAGI (reference sequence). CDR3 protein: CASRVVAKGAGELFF. The CDR3 bases are TGTGCCAGCAGGGTCGTAGCTAAGGGGGCCGGGGAGCTGTTTTTT.

This clone showed up just a few times. The V and J genes are TRBV30 and TRBJ1-2, with 10 nucleotides matching TRBD1. The V gene's germline CDR1 is GTSNPN and CDR2 SVGIG (reference sequence). The CDR3 contains 17 residues. J gave up 2 bases and V 3 bases, and 12 bases lay outside the gene matches. The CDR3 sequence is CAWRAARQGARNYGYTF. DNA for the CDR3: TGTGCCTGGAGGGCCGCGAGACAGGGGGCGAGGAACTATGGCTACACCTTC.

This rearrangement joins TRBV7-2 to TRBJ2-7; a possible D gene is TRBD1 (6 bases). V was pared by 5 bases and J by 3 bases, with 17 bases between. CDR1 SGHTA and CDR2 FQGNSA come from the germline V gene. CDR3 length equals 15 residues. In nucleotides, the CDR3 is TGTGCCAGCAGCACCTACGTGACAGGCGACTACGAGCAGTACTTC. Its translation: CASSTYVTGDYEQYF.

This chain uses TRBV27 with TRBJ1-1; D is undetermined. The germline V gene encodes CDR1 MNHEY and CDR2 SMNVEV (reference sequence). Trimming stripped 4 bases from V and 2 bases from J, with 8 bases between. The CDR3 loop spans 13 amino acids. The CDR3 DNA reads TGTGCCAGCAGTTCAAAGCGTAACACTGAAGCTTTCTTT. This sequence encodes CASSSKRNTEAFF.

This sequence joins TRBV6-7 and TRBJ2-2, with 7 bases identical to TRBD1. TRBV6-7 is annotated as an ORF whose role is uncertain. After removal of 2 bases from V and 9 bases from J, the junction contained 24 bases not matched to a gene. The CDR3 contains 20 residues. Here the CDR3 reads CASSYTKVGEGALIRRELFF. The CDR3 nucleotides read TGTGCCAGCAGTTACACTAAGGTGGGTGAGGGGGCACTTATCCGCCGGGAGCTGTTTTTT.

The chain is built from TRBV19 and TRBJ1-2; perhaps TRBD1 as D (6 bases). Trimming cost V 7 bases and J 4 bases, with 13 bases left between them. In germline, CDR1 is LNHDA, CDR2 SQIVND (reference sequence). This CDR3 contains 13 residues. CDR3 protein: CASTQDRFYGYTF. For the CDR3, the DNA is TGTGCCAGTACCCAAGACAGGTTCTATGGCTACACCTTC.

The V and J genes are TRBV7-9 and TRBJ2-1; D is perhaps TRBD2 (6 bases). The ends were cut back, 0 bases at V and 7 bases at J, with 16 bases in the middle. CDR1 SEHNR and CDR2 FQNEAQ come from the germline V gene (reference sequence). This CDR3 is built from 16 residues. The CDR3 reads CASSLANLTGENEQFF. CDR3 bases: TGTGCCAGCAGCTTAGCCAATTTGACGGGAGAGAATGAGCAGTTCTTC.

CDR3 protein: CASSLPIPGGEQYF. The DNA of the CDR3 is TGCGCCAGCAGCTTACCAATCCCAGGGGGCGAGCAGTACTTC. This chain links TRBV5-1 with TRBJ2-7; 7 bases match TRBD1. This CDR3 region has 14 residues. V trimming: 2 bases; J trimming: 6 bases; junction bases outside the gene matches: 8. Germline CDR1 and CDR2: SGHRS and YFSETQ. The variable domain in full, completed from reference TRBV5-1 and TRBJ2-7, reads KAGVTQTPRYLIKTRGQQVTLSCSPISGHRSVSWYQQTPGQGLQFLFEYFSETQRNKGNFPGRFSGRQFSNSRSEMNVSTLELGDSALYLCASSLPIPGGEQYFGPGTRLTVT.

The rearrangement uses TRBV28 and TRBJ1-3; possible D gene TRBD1, 6 bases. The V end lost 3 bases, the J end lost 4 bases, and 16 bases lay between the germline ends. The CDR3 is made up of 16 amino acids. Looked up from germline, CDR1 is MDHEN and CDR2 is SYDVKM. CDR3 DNA sequence: TGTGCCAGCAGTTTGAACACAGGGCCCTCGGGAAACACCATATATTTT. Translation: CASSLNTGPSGNTIYF.

V usage is TRBV7-9 and J usage is TRBJ1-2, with a possible D match to TRBD1 (5 bases). Germline lookup yields CDR1 SEHNR and CDR2 FQNEAQ (reference sequence). The CDR3 has 13 amino acids. The ends were cut back, 5 bases at V and 4 bases at J, with 11 bases in the middle. CDR3 protein: CASSATASYGYTF. The CDR3 DNA sequence: TGTGCCAGCAGCGCGACAGCCTCCTATGGCTACACCTTC.

This clone was seen a few times. This chain links TRBV6-5 with TRBJ1-3; TRBD1 aligns across 7 bases. After removal of 5 bases from V and 0 bases from J, the junction contained 4 bases not matched to a gene. CDR3 length: 15 amino acids. Germline loops: CDR1 MNHEY, CDR2 SVGAGI. CDR3 coding DNA: TGTGCCAGCAGTCGGGACAGACTCTCTGGAAACACCATATATTTT. Amino acid sequence: CASSRDRLSGNTIYF.

With regard to this clone: Additional DNA sequences in this sample encode the identical CDR3. The chain uses TRBV18 and TRBJ1-2, with 8 nucleotides matching TRBD1. Germline CDR1 reads KGHSH; CDR2 reads LQKENI. The CDR3 has 15 residues. V was clipped by 3 bases and J by 4 bases; unmatched bases: 7. The CDR3 region has the DNA TGTGCCAGCTCACCCCCCCCCGGACAGGGCTATGGCTACACCTTC. Protein product: CASSPPPGQGYGYTF. Filled out from reference TRBV18 and TRBJ1-2, the complete variable domain reads NAGVMQNPRHLVRRRGQEARLRCSPMKGHSHVYWYRQLPEEGLKFMVYLQKENIIDESGMPKERFSAEFPKEGPSILRIQQVVRGDSAAYFCASSPPPGQGYGYTFGSGTRLTVV.

This sequence joins TRBV21-1 and TRBJ1-2; the DNA was not compared with TRBD1, the D call given in the table. TRBV21-1 represents a pseudogene. The CDR3 totals 16 residues. The CDR3 coding sequence is TGTGCCAGCAGCAATCGAAGTACAGGACCCAACTATGGCTACACCTTC. The encoded protein is CASSNRSTGPNYGYTF.

The gene calls are TRBV15 and TRBJ2-2, with 9 bases matching TRBD1. Trimming removed 5 bases from V and 6 bases from J; junction bases left unmatched: 13. The germline V gene encodes CDR1 LNHNV and CDR2 YYDKDF (reference sequence). This CDR3 comprises 17 residues. The CDR3 loop reads CATSFRPGQGHAGELFF. In DNA, the CDR3 is TGTGCCACCAGCTTTAGACCGGGACAGGGACATGCCGGGGAGCTGTTTTTT.

This clone occurred a few times. V usage is TRBV30 and J usage is TRBJ1-1; possibly TRBD1 for D (6 bases). This CDR3 spans 13 amino acids. Trimming pared 3 bases from V and 3 bases from J, leaving 11 bases between. Germline CDR1 GTSNPN, CDR2 SVGIG (reference sequence). The CDR3 coding sequence is TGTGCCTGGAGACCGGGACACTACACTGAAGCTTTCTTT. It encodes CAWRPGHYTEAFF.